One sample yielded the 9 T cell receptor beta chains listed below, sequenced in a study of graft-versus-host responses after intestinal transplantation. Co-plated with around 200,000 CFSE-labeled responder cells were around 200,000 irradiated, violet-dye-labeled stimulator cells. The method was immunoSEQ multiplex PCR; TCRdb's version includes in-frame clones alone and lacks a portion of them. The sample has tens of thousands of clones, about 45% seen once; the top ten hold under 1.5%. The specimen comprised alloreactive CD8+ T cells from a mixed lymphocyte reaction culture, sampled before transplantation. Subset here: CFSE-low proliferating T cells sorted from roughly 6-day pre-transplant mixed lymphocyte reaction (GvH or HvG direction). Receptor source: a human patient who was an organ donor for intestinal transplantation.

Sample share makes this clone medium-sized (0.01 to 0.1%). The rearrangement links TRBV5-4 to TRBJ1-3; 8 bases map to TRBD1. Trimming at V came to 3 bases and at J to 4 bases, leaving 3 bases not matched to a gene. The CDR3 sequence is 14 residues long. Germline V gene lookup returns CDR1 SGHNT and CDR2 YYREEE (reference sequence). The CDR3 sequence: CASSWTGPGNTIYF. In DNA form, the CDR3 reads TGTGCCAGCAGCTGGACAGGGCCAGGAAACACCATATATTTT. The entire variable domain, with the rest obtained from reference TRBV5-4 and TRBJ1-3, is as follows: ETGVTQSPTHLIKTRGQQVTLRCSSQSGHNTVSWYQQALGQGPQFIFQYYREEENGRGNFPPRFSGLQFPNYSSELNVNALELDDSALYLCASSWTGPGNTIYFGEGSWLTVV.

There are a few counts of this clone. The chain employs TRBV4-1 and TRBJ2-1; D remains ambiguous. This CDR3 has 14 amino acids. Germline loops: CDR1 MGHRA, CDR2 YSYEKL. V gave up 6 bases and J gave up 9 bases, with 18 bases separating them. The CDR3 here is CASRYGYVSSEQFF. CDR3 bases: TGCGCCAGCAGATACGGGTACGTGTCGAGTGAGCAGTTCTTC.

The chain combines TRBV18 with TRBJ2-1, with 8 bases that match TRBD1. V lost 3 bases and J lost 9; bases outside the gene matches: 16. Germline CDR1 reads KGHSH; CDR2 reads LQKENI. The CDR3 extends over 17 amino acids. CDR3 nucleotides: TGTGCCAGCTCACCGATAACCGGGACAGGTAGCGAAAGTGAGCAGTTCTTC. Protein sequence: CASSPITGTGSESEQFF.

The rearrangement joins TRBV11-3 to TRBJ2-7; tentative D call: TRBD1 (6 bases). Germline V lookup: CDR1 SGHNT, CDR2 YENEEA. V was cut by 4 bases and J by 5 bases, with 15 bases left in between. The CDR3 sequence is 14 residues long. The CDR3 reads CASSSYGTSHEQYF. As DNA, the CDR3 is TGTGCCAGCAGCTCATACGGGACAAGCCACGAGCAGTACTTC.

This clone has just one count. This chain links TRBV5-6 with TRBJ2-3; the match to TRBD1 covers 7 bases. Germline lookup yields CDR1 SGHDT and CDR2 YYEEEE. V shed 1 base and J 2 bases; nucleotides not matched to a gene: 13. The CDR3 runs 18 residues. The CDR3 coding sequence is TGTGCCAGCAGCTTGATCCGTTGGACAGGAGCCTTCACAGATACGCAGTATTTT. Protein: CASSLIRWTGAFTDTQYF.

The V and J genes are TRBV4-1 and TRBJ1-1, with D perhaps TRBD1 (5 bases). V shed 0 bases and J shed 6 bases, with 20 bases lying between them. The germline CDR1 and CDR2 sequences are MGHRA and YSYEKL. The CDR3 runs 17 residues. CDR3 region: CASSQDRPPWRDSEAFF. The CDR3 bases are TGCGCCAGCAGCCAAGATCGACCGCCTTGGAGGGACTCTGAAGCTTTCTTT.

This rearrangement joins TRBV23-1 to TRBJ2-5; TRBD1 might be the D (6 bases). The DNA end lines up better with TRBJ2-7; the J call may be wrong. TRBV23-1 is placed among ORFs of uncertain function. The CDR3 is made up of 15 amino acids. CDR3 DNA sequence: TGCGCCAGCAGTCAAACCCCAGGGGTCCCCTACGAGCAGTACTTC. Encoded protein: CASSQTPGVPYEQYF.

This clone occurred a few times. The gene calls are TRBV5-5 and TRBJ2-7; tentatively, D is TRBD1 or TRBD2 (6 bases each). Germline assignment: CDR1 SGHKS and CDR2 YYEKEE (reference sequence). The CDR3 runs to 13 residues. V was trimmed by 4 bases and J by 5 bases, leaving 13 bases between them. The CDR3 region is CASSRPGGDEQYF. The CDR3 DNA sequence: TGTGCCAGCAGCCGGCCCGGGGGCGACGAGCAGTACTTC.

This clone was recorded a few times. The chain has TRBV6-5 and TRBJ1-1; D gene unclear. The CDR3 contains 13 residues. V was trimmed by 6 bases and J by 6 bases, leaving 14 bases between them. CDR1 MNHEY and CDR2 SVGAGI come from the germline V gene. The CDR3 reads CASSSGVAPEAFF. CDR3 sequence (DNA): TGTGCCAGCAGCAGTGGAGTGGCGCCTGAAGCTTTCTTT.